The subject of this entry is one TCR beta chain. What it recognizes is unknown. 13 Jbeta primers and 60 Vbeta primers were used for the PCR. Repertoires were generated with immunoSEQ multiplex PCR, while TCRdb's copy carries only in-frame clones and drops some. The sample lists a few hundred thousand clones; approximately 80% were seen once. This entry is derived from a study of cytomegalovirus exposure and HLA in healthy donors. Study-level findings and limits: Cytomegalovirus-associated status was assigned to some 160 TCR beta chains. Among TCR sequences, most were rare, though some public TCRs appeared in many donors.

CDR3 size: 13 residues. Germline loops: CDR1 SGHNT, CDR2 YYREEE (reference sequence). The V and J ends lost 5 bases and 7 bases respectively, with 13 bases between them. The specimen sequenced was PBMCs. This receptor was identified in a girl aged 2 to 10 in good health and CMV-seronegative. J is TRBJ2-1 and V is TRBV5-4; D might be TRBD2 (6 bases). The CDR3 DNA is TGTGCCAGCAGACCCGGGAGTTTTAATGAGCAGTTCTTC. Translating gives CASRPGSFNEQFF.